The clone carrying this T cell receptor beta chain is a singleton in its sample. Sequencing used immunoSEQ multiplex PCR; TCRdb keeps in-frame clones, though not all of them. The sample shows 250,000 to 350,000 clones, around 86% of them seen only once. Germline loops: CDR1 SGHKS, CDR2 YYEKEE (reference sequence). CDR3 length equals 15 residues. Trimming cost V 2 bases and J 5 bases, with 13 bases left between them. These data originate in a study of blood T cell repertoires in COVID-19. Study-level background: Acute-phase and convalescent COVID-19 samples originated in the United States, Italy and Spain. Sources were T cells, B-cell-depleted T cells, or PBMCs; the material itself was cDNA or gDNA.

V gene TRBV5-5 combines with J gene TRBJ2-2; a possible D gene is TRBD2 (6 bases). This clonotype was sampled from a woman under 40 with active or convalescent COVID-19. The sample consisted of peripheral blood. The chain's CDR3 is CASSFLAGGTGELFF. CDR3 nucleotide sequence: TGTGCCAGCAGCTTTTTGGCCGGGGGTACCGGGGAGCTGTTTTTT.